This TCR beta chain is from a study of T cell responses to AZD1222 COVID-19 vaccine. Assay used: immunoSEQ multiplex PCR; TCRdb lists only in-frame clones, some missing. The sample has some 120,000 clones; about 90% are singletons. In this sample, this clone turned up once. What it recognizes is unknown. Germline loops: CDR1 MGHRA, CDR2 YSYEKL. After removal of 5 bases from V and 5 bases from J, the junction contained 10 bases not matched to a gene. The CDR3 sequence is 15 residues long. General study points: The span of vaccine-associated CD4 TCRs extended across spike, with dominance at 160-218 and 743-854. The study reported that nearly half of spike-specific TCRs target unmutated variant regions.

The sample here was peripheral blood, taken on day 0 of AZD1222 vaccination. The chain combines TRBV4-1 with TRBJ2-3; 7 nucleotides match TRBD1. This receptor was obtained from an adult in good health. The CDR3 loop reads CASSVVTGPQDTQYF. For the CDR3, the DNA is TGCGCCAGCAGCGTAGTGACAGGGCCCCAAGATACGCAGTATTTT.